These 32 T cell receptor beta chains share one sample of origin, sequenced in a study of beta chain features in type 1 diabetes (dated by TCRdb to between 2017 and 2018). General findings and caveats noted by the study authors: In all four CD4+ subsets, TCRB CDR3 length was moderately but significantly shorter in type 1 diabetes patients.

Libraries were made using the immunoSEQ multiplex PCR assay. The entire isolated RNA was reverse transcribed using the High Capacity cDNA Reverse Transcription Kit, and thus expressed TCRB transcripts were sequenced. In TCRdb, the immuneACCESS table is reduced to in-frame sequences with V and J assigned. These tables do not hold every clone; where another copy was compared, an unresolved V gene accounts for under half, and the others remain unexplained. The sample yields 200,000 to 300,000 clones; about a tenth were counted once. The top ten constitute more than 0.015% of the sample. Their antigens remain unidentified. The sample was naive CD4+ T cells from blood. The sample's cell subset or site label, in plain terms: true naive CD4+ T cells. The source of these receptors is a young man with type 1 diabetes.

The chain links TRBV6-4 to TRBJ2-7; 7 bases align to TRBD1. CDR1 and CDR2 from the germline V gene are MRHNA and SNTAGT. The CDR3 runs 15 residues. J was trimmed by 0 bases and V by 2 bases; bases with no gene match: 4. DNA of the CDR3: TGTGCCAGCAGTGACAGGGGGCAAAGCTCCTACGAGCAGTACTTC. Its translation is CASSDRGQSSYEQYF.

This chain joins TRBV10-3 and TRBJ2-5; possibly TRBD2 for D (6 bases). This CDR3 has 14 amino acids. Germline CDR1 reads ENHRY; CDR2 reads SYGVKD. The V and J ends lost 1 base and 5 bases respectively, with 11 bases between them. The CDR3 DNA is TGTGCCATCAGTGAGTTCGGGGGAGAGGAGACCCAGTACTTC. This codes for CAISEFGGEETQYF.

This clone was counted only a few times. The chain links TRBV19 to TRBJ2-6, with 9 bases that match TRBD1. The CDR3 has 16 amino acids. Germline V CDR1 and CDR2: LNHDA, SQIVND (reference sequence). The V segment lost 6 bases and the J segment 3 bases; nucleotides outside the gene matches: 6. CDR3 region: CASSEQGAIGANVLTF. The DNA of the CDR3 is TGTGCCAGTAGCGAACAGGGGGCGATTGGGGCCAACGTCCTGACTTTC.

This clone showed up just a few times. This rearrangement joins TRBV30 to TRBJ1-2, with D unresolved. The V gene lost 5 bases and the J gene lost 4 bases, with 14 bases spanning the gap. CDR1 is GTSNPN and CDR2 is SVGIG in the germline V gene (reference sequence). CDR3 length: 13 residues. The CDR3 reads CAWALGMSYGYTF. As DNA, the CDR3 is TGTGCCTGGGCACTCGGGATGTCCTATGGCTACACCTTC.

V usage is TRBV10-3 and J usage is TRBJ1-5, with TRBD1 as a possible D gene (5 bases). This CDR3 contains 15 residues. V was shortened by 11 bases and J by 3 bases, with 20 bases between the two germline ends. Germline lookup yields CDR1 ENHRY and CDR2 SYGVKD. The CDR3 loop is CAGVGRTPNNQPQHF. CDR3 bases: TGTGCCGGGGTCGGACGGACACCGAACAATCAGCCCCAGCATTTT.

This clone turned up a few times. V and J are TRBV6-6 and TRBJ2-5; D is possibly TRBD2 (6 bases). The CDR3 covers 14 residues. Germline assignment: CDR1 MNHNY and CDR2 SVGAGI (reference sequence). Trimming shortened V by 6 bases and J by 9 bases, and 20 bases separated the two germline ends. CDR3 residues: CASRSREGWGAQYF. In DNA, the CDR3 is TGTGCCAGCAGAAGTCGAGAGGGGTGGGGGGCCCAGTACTTC.

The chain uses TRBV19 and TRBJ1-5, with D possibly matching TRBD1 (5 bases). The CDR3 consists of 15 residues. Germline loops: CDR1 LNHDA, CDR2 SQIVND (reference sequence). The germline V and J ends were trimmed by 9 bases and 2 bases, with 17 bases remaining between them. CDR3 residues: CASRQLSWGNQPQHF. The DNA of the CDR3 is TGTGCCAGCAGACAGCTATCCTGGGGCAATCAGCCCCAGCATTTT.

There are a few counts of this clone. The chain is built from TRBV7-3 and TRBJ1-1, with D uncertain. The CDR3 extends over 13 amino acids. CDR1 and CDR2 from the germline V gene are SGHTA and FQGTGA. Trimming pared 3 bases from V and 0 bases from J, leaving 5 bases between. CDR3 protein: CASSLRLNTEAFF. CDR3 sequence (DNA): TGTGCCAGCAGCTTGAGGTTGAACACTGAAGCTTTCTTT.

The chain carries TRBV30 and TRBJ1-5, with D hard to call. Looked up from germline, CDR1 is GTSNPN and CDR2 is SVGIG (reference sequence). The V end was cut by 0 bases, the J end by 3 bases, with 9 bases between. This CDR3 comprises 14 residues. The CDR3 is CAWSVRLLNQPQHF. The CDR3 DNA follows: TGTGCCTGGAGTGTAAGACTCCTCAATCAGCCCCAGCATTTT.

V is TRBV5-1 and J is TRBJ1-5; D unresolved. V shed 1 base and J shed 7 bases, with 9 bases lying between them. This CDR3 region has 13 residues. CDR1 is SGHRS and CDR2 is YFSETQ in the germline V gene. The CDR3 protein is CASSLNSDQPQHF. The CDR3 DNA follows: TGCGCCAGCAGCTTGAACAGTGACCAGCCCCAGCATTTT.

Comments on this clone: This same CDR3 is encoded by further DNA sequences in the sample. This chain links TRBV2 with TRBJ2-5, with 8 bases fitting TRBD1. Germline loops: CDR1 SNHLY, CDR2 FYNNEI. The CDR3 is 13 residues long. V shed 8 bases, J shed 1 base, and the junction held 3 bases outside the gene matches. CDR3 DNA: TGTGCCAGCTCCGGACAGGGCCAAGAGACCCAGTACTTC. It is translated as CASSGQGQETQYF.

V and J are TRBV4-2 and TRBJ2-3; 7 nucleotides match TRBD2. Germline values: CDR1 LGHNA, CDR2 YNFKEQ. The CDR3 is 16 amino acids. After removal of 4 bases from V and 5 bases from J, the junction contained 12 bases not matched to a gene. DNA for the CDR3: TGTGCCAGCAGCCGGAGACTAGCTACTCTAGAAGATACGCAGTATTTT. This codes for CASSRRLATLEDTQYF.

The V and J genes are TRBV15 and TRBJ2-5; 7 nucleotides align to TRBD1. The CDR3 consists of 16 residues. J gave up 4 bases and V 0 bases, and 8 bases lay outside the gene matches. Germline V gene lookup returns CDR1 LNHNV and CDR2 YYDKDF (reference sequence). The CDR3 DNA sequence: TGTGCCACCAGCAGAGAATCCCACAGGGGACGAGAGACCCAGTACTTC. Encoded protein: CATSRESHRGRETQYF.

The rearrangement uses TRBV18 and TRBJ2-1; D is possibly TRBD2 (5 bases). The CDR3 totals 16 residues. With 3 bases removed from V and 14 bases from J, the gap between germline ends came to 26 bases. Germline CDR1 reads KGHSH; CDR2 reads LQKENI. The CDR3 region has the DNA TGTGCCAGCTCACCTCCCTGGCGGGCGGAACCAATGAGCAAGTTCTTC. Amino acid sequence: CASSPPWRAEPMSKFF.

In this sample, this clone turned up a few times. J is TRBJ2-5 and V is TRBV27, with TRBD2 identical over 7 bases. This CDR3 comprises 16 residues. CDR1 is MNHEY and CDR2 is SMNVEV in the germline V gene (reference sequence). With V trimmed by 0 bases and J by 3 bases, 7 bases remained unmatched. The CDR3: CASSLSYLGGEETQYF. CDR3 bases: TGTGCCAGCAGTTTATCGTATCTGGGGGGGGAAGAGACCCAGTACTTC.

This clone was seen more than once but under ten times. The CDR3 region is CASSLIRDGTGGTGELFF. CDR3 bases: TGTGCCAGCAGCTTAATTAGGGATGGGACTGGGGGGACCGGGGAGCTGTTTTTT. The chain couples TRBV7-8 to TRBJ2-2; a weak D match, TRBD2 (6 bases). In germline, CDR1 is SGHVS, CDR2 FQNEAQ. Trimming stripped 2 bases from V and 5 bases from J, with 21 bases between. The CDR3 is 18 residues long.

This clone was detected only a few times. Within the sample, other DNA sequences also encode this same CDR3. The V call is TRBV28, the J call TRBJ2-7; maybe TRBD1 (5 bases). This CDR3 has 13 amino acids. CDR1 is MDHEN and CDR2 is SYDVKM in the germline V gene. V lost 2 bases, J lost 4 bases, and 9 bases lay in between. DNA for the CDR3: TGTGCCAGCAGTTTAGGGCAGGGATACGAGCAGTACTTC. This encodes CASSLGQGYEQYF.

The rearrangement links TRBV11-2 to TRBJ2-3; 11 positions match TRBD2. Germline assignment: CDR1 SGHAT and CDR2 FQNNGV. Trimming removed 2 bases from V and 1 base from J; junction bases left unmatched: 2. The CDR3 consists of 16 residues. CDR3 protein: CASSLRLAGRTDTQYF. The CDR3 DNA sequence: TGTGCCAGCAGCTTAAGACTAGCGGGGCGCACAGATACGCAGTATTTT.

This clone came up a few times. CDR3 protein: CASSSPENTGELFF. The CDR3 DNA is TGCGCCAGCAGCTCCCCAGAGAACACCGGGGAGCTGTTTTTT. The chain recombines TRBV5-1 with TRBJ2-2; D unresolved. Germline V gives CDR1 SGHRS, CDR2 YFSETQ. V was pared by 3 bases and J by 1 base, with 7 bases between. This CDR3 spans 14 amino acids.

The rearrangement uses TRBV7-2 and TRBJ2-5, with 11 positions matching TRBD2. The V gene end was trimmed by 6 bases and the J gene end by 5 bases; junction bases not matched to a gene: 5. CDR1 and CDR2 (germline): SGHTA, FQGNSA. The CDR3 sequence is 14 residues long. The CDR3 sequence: CASRVAGGRETQYF. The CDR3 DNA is TGTGCCAGCAGAGTAGCGGGGGGGAGGGAGACCCAGTACTTC.

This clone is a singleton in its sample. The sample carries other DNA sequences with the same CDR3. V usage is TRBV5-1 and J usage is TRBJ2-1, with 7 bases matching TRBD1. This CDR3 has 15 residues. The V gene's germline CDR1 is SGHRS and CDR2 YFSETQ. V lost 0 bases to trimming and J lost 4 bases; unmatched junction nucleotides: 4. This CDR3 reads CASSLAGQAYNEQFF. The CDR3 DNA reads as TGCGCCAGCAGCTTGGCCGGACAGGCTTACAATGAGCAGTTCTTC. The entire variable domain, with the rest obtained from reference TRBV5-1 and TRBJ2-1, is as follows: KAGVTQTPRYLIKTRGQQVTLSCSPISGHRSVSWYQQTPGQGLQFLFEYFSETQRNKGNFPGRFSGRQFSNSRSEMNVSTLELGDSALYLCASSLAGQAYNEQFFGPGTRLTVL.

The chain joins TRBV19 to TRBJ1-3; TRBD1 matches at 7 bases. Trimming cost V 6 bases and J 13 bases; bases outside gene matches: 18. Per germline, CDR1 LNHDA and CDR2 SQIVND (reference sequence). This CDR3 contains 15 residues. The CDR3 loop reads CASRLGTATILPIYF. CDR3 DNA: TGTGCCAGTAGGCTCGGGACAGCTACCATCCTTCCGATATATTTT.

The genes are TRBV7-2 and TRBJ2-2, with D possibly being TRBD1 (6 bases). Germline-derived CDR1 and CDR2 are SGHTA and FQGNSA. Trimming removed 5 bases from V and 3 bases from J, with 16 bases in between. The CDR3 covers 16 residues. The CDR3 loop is CASSRRTGFDTGELFF. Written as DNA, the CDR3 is TGTGCCAGCAGCCGAAGAACAGGGTTCGACACCGGGGAGCTGTTTTTT.

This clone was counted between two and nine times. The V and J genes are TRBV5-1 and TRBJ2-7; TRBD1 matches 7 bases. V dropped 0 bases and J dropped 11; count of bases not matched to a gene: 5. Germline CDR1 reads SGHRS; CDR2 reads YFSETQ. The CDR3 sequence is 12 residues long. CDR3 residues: CASSLEGAGKYF. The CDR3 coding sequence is TGCGCCAGCAGCTTGGAGGGGGCAGGAAAGTACTTC.

CDR3 nucleotides: TGTGCCAGCAGCCAAGATCGGCAGGGATGGAATGAAAAACTGTTTTTT. This sequence encodes CASSQDRQGWNEKLFF. The chain has TRBV4-2 and TRBJ1-4; tentative D call: TRBD1 (5 bases). The V end lost 0 bases, the J end lost 5 bases, and 13 bases lay between the germline ends. The CDR3 is 16 residues long. Per the germline V gene, CDR1 is LGHNA and CDR2 is YNFKEQ.

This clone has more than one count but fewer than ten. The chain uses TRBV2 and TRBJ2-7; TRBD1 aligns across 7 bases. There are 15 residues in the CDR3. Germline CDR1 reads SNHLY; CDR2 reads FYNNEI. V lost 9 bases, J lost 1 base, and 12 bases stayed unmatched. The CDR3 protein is CASLEAAGGSYEQYF. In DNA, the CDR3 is TGTGCCAGTCTTGAAGCGGCAGGGGGTTCCTACGAGCAGTACTTC.

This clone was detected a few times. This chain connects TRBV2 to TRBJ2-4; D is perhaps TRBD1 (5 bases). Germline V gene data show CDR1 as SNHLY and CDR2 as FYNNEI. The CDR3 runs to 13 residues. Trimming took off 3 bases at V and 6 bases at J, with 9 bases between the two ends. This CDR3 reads CASSEGPVNIQYF. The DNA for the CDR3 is TGTGCCAGCAGTGAGGGGCCAGTAAACATTCAGTACTTC.

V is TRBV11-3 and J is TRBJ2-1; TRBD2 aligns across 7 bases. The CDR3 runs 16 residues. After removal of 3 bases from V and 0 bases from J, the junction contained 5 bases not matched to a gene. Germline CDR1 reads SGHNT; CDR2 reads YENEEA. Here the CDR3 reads CASSFWGGSSYNEQFF. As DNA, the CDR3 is TGTGCCAGCAGCTTCTGGGGGGGAAGCTCCTACAATGAGCAGTTCTTC.

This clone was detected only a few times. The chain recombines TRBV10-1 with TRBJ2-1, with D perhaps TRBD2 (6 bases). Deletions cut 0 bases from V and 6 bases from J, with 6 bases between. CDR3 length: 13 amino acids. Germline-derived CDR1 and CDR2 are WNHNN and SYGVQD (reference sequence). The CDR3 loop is CASSESGGNEQFF. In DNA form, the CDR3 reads TGCGCCAGCAGTGAGTCGGGGGGCAATGAGCAGTTCTTC.

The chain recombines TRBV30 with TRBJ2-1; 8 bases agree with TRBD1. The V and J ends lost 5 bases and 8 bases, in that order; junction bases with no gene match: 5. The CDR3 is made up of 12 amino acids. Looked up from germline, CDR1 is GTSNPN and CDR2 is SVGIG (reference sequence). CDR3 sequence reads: CAWGTGSHEQFF. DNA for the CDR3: TGTGCCTGGGGGACAGGCAGCCATGAGCAGTTCTTC.

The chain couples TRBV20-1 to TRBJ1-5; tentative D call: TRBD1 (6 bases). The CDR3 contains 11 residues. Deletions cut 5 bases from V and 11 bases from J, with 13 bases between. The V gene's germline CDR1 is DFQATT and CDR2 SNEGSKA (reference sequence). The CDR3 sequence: CSAGGNGAQHF. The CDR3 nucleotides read TGCAGTGCTGGGGGCAACGGAGCCCAGCATTTT.

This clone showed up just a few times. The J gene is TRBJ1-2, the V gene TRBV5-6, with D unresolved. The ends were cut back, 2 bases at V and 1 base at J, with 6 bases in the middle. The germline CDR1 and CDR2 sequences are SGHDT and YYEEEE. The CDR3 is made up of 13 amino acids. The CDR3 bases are TGTGCCAGCAGCTTTCCGGGTAACTATGGCTACACCTTC. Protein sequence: CASSFPGNYGYTF.